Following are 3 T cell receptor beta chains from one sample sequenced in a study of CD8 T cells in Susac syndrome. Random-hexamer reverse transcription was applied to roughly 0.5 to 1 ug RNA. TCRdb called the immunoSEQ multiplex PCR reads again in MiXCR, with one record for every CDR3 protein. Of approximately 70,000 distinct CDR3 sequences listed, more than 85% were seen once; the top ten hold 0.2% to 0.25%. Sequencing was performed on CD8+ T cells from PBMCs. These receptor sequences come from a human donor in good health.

CDR3: CASSFKGGEQYV. Here the CDR3 DNA reads TGTGCCAGCAGCTTCAAAGGAGGCGAGCAGTACGTC. The gene calls are TRBV6-5 and TRBJ2-7, with D possibly matching TRBD2 (5 bases). V was shortened by 6 bases and J by 6 bases, with 12 bases between the two germline ends. Germline CDR1 and CDR2: MNHEY and SVGAGI. This CDR3 is 12 amino acids long.

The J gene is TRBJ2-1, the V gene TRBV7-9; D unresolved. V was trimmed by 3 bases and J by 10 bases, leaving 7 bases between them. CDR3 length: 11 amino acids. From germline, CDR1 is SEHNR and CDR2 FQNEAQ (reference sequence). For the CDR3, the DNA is TGTGCCAGCAGCTTCATCGAGGAGCAGTTCTTC. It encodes CASSFIEEQFF.

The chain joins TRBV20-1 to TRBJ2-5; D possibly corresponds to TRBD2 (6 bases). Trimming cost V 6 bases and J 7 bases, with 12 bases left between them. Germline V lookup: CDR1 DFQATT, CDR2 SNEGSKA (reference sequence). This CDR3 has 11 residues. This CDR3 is CSAPDYGTQYF. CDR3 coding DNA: TGCAGTGCCCCGGACTATGGGACCCAGTACTTC.